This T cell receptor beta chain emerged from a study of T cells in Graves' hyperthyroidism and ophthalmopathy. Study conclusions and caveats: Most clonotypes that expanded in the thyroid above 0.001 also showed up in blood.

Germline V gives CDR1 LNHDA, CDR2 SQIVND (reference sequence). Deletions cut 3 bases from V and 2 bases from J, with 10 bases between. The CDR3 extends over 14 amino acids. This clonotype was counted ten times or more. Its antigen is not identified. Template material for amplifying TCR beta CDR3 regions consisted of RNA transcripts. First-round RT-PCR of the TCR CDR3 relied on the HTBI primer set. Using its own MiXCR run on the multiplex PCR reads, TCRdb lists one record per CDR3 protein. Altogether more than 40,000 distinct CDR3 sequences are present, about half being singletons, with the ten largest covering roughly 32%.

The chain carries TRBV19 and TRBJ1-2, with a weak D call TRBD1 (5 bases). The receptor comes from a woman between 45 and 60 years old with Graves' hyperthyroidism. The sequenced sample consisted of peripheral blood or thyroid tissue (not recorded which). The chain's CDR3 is CASSIAGENYGYTF. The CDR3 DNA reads TGTGCCAGTAGTATTGCGGGGGAAAACTATGGCTACACCTTC.